This T cell receptor beta chain was identified in a study of cytomegalovirus exposure and HLA in healthy donors. On this clone itself: Its antigen remains unknown.

The PCR used 60 Vbeta and 13 Jbeta primers. The repertoire was sequenced with immunoSEQ multiplex PCR; TCRdb's copy has only in-frame clones and lacks some. The profile shows about 180,000 clones, 82% of them singletons. Study results and limitations: There were reportedly fewer N-insertions in an Asian-associated ancestry cluster than the approximately 670-donor mean, in a later analysis. In a later analysis, at a false discovery rate of 0.05, 15,000 to 20,000 TCR beta sequences matched HLA alleles.

The CDR3 consists of 14 residues. V lost 1 base to trimming and J lost 3 bases, with 10 bases between them. CDR1 and CDR2 from the germline V gene are SEHNR and FQNEAQ (reference sequence). This clonotype originated in a middle-aged man in good health and CMV-seronegative. This rearrangement joins TRBV7-9 to TRBJ2-7; TRBD1 is a possible D gene (5 bases). Sequencing was carried out using PBMCs. The CDR3 bases are TGTGCCAGCAGCTTAGTCTCGACAGACTACGAGCAGTACTTC. Its protein is CASSLVSTDYEQYF.